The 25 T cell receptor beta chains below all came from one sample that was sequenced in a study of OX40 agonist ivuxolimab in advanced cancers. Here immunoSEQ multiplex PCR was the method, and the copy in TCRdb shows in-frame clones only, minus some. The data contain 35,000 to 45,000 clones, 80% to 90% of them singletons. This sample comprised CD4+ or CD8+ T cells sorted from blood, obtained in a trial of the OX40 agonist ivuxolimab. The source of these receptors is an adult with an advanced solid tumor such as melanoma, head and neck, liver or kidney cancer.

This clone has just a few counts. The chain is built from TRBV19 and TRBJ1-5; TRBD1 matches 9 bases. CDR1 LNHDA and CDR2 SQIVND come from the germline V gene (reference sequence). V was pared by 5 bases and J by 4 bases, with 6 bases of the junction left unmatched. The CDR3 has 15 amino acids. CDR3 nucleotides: TGTGCCAGTAGTCTTCCGGGACAGGGAAATCAGCCCCAGCATTTT. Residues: CASSLPGQGNQPQHF.

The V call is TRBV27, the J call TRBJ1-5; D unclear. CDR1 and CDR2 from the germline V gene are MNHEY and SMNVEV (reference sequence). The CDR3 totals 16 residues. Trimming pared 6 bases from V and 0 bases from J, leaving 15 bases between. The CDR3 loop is CASSPKKVNSNQPQHF. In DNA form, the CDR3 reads TGTGCCAGCAGCCCTAAGAAGGTTAATAGCAATCAGCCCCAGCATTTT.

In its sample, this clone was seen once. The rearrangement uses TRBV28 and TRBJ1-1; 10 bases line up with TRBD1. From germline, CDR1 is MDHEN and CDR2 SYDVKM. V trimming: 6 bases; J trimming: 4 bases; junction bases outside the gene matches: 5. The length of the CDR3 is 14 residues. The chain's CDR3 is CASRQDRGSTEAFF. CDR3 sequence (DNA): TGTGCCAGCAGGCAGGACAGGGGGAGCACTGAAGCTTTCTTT. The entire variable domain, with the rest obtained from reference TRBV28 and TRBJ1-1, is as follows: DVKVTQSSRYLVKRTGEKVFLECVQDMDHENMFWYRQDPGLGLRLIYFSYDVKMKEKGDIPEGYSVSREKKERFSLILESASTNQTSMYLCASRQDRGSTEAFFGQGTRLTVV.

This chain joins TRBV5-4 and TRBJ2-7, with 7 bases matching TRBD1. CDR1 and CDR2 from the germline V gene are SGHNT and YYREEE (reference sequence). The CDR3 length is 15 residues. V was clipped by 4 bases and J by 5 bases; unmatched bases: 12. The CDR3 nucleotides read TGTGCCAGCAGCCGAACCGGGACAGAGTTGGACGAGCAGTACTTC. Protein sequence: CASSRTGTELDEQYF.

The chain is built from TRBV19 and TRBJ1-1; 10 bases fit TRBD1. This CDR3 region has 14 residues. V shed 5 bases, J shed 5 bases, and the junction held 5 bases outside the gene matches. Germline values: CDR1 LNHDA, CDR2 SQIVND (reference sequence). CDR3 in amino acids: CASSSGQGRTEAFF. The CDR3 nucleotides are TGTGCCAGTAGTTCGGGACAGGGGAGGACTGAAGCTTTCTTT.

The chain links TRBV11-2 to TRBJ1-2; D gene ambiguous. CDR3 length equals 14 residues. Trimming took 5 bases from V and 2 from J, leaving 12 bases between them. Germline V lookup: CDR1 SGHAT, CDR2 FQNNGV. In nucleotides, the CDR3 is TGTGCCAGCAGCCCATTGACGGTAAACTATGGCTACACCTTC. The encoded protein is CASSPLTVNYGYTF.

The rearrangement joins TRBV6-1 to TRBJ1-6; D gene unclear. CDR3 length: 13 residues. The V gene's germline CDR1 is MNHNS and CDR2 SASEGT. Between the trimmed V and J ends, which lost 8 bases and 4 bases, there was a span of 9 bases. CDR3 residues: CASVPPYNSPLHF. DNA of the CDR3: TGTGCCAGCGTACCTCCTTATAATTCACCCCTCCACTTT.

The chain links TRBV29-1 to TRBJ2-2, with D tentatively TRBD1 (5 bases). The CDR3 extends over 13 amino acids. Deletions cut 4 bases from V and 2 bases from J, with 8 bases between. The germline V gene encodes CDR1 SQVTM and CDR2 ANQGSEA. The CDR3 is CSVGQSNTGELFF. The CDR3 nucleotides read TGCAGCGTTGGACAGAGTAACACCGGGGAGCTGTTTTTT.

Here the CDR3 reads CASSLAAGPGSYNEQFF. The CDR3, as DNA: TGTGCCAGCAGCTTAGCGGCAGGGCCGGGCTCCTACAATGAGCAGTTCTTC. This chain uses TRBV7-2 with TRBJ2-1; D might be TRBD1 (5 bases). V gave up 0 bases and J gave up 0 bases, with 12 bases separating them. The CDR3 loop spans 17 amino acids. Germline CDR1 is SGHTA and CDR2 is FQGNSA.

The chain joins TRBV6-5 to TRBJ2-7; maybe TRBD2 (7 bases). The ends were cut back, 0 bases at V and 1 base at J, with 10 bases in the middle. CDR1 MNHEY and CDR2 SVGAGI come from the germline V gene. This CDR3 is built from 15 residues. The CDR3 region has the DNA TGTGCCAGCAGTTACTCTGGGGGGGCTTCCTACGAGCAGTACTTC. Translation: CASSYSGGASYEQYF.

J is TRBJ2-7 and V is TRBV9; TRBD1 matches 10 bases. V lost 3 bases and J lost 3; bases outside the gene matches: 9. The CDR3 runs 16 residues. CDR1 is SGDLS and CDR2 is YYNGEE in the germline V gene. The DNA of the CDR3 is TGTGCCAGCAGCGCTATAACGGACAGGGGGTGCTACGAGCAGTACTTC. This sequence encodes CASSAITDRGCYEQYF.

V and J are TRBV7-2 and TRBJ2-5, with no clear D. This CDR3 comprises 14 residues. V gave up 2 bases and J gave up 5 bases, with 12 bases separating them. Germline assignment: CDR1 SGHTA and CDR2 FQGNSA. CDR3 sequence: CASSLLGQGETQYF. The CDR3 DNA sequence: TGTGCCAGCAGCTTACTAGGGCAAGGGGAGACCCAGTACTTC.

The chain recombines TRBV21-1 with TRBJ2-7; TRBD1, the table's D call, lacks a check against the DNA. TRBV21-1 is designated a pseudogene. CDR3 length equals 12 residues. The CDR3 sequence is CARSAAGVEQYF. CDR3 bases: TGTGCCAGATCGGCCGCAGGGGTCGAGCAGTACTTC.

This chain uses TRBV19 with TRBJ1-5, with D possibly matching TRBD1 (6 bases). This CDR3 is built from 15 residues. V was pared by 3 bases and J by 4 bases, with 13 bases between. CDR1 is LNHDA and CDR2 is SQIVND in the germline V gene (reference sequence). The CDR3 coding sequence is TGTGCCAGTAGTATTGGGGACACGAGAAATCAGCCCCAGCATTTT. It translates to CASSIGDTRNQPQHF.

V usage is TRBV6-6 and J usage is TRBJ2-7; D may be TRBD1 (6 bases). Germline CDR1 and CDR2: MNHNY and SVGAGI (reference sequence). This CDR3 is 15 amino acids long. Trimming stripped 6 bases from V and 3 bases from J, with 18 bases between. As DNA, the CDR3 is TGTGCCAGCAGCCGCCAGGGGTTTGAAGGCTACGAGCAGTACTTC. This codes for CASSRQGFEGYEQYF.

CDR3 sequence: CAWSADRVAGELFF. DNA of the CDR3: TGTGCCTGGAGTGCGGACAGGGTAGCCGGGGAGCTGTTTTTT. The chain employs TRBV30 and TRBJ2-2, with 8 bases identical to TRBD1. The CDR3 totals 14 residues. Germline CDR1 GTSNPN, CDR2 SVGIG (reference sequence). With 1 base clipped from V and 6 bases from J, the junction kept 4 bases outside the gene matches.

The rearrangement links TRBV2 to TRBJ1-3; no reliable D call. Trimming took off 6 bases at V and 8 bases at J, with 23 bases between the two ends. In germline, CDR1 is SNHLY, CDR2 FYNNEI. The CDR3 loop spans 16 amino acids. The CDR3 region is CASRGIDGLRGDTIYF. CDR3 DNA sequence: TGTGCCAGCAGGGGGATCGACGGTTTACGAGGAGACACCATATATTTT.

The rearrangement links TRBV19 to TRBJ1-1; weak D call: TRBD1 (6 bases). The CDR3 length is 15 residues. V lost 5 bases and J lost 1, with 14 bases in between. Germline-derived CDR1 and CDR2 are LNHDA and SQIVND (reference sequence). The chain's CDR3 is CASSLSTGGNTEAFF. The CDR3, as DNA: TGTGCCAGTAGTCTTTCGACAGGTGGGAACACTGAAGCTTTCTTT.

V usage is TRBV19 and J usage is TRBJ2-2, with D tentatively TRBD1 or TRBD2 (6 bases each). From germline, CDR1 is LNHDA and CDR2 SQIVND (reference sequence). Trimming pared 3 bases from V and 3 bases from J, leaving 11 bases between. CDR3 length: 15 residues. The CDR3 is CASSINGGYTGELFF. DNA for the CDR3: TGTGCCAGTAGTATCAACGGGGGCTACACCGGGGAGCTGTTTTTT.

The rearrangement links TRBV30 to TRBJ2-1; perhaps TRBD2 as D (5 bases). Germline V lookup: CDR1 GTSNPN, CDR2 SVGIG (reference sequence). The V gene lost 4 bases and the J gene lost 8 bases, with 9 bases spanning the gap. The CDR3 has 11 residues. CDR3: CAWTGSYEQFF. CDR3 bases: TGTGCCTGGACGGGGTCTTATGAGCAGTTCTTC.

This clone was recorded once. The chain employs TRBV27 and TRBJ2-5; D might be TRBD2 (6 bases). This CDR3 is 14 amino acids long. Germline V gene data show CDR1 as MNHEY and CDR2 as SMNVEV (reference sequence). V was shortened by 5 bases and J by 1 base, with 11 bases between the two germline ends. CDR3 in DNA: TGTGCCAGCAGTCCTGGGGGGTTCCAAGAGACCCAGTACTTC. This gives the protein CASSPGGFQETQYF.

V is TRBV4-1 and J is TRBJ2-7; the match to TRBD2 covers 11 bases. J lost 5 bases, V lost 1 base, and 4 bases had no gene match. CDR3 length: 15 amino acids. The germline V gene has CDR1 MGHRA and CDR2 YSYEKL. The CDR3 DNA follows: TGCGCCAGCAGCCAAGCACTAGCGGGGGTAAACGAGCAGTACTTC. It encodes CASSQALAGVNEQYF.

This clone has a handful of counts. CDR3 DNA: TGTGCCAGCTCACCAGGGGGGTCTGAAGCTTTCTTT. Its translation is CASSPGGSEAFF. This chain uses TRBV18 with TRBJ1-1; TRBD1 is a possible D gene (5 bases). The CDR3 covers 12 residues. The V end lost 2 bases, the J end lost 6 bases, and 7 bases lay between the germline ends. CDR1 and CDR2 (germline): KGHSH, LQKENI.

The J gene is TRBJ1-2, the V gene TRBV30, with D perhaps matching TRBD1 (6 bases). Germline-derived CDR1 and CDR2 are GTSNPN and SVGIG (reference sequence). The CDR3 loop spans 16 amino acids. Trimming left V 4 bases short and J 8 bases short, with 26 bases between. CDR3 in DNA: TGTGCCTGGACGAAGACATACAGGGCGGGCTACGGCGGCTACACCTTC. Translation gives CAWTKTYRAGYGGYTF.

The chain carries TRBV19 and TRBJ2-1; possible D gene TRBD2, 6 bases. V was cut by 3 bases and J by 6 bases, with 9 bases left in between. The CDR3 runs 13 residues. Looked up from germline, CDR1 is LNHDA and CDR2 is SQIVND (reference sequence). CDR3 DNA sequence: TGTGCCAGTAGTATGACTAGGATCAATGAGCAGTTCTTC. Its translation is CASSMTRINEQFF.